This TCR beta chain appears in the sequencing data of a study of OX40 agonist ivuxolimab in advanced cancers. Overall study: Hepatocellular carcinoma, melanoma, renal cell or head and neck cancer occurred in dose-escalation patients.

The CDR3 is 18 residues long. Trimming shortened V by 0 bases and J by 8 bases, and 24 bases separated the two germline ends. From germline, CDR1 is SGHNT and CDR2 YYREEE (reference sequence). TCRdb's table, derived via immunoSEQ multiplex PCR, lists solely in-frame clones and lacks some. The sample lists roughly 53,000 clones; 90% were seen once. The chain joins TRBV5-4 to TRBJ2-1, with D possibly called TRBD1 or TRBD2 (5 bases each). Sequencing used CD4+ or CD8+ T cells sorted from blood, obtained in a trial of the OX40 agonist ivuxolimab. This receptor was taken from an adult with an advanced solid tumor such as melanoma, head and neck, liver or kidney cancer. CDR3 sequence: CASSLAILGPGTDDEQFF. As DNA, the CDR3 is TGTGCCAGCAGCTTGGCCATCTTGGGGCCGGGAACAGACGATGAGCAGTTCTTC.